The 13 T cell receptor beta chains reported below all come from one sample, sequenced in a study of identical twins. TCRdb fed the 5' RACE reads into MiXCR, producing one record per CDR3 protein. The sample shows 1.5 million to 2 million distinct CDR3 sequences, less than 35% of them seen only once. Input material: cord blood. The receptors come from a newborn girl in good health.

V is TRBV4-1 and J is TRBJ1-5; no definite D call. The germline V gene encodes CDR1 MGHRA and CDR2 YSYEKL. The CDR3 is 16 amino acids. Trimming took off 0 bases at V and 2 bases at J, with 11 bases between the two ends. CDR3 residues: CASSQDGSLRNQPQHF. For the CDR3, the DNA is TGCGCCAGCAGCCAAGATGGGAGCCTCCGCAATCAGCCCCAGCATTTT.

This clonotype was found a few times. This rearrangement joins TRBV10-3 to TRBJ2-3; TRBD2 aligns across 11 bases. This CDR3 is 16 amino acids long. Unmatched junction bases numbered 6, after V lost 2 bases and J lost 5 bases. Germline lookup yields CDR1 ENHRY and CDR2 SYGVKD. The chain's CDR3 is CAISETGLAGGDTQYF. CDR3 sequence (DNA): TGTGCCATCAGTGAGACCGGACTAGCGGGCGGAGATACGCAGTATTTT.

This clonotype was found many times. The chain combines TRBV13 with TRBJ2-7, with 10 bases matching TRBD2. This CDR3 has 15 amino acids. Germline lookup yields CDR1 PRHDT and CDR2 FYEKMQ (reference sequence). V lost 4 bases to trimming and J lost 4 bases; unmatched junction nucleotides: 7. The CDR3 sequence: CASSSPSGSRYEQYF. CDR3 DNA sequence: TGTGCCAGCAGCTCGCCTAGCGGGAGTAGGTACGAGCAGTACTTC. The full variable domain, rest sourced from reference TRBV13 and TRBJ2-7, is AAGVIQSPRHLIKEKRETATLKCYPIPRHDTVYWYQQGPGQDPQFLISFYEKMQSDKGSIPDRFSAQQFSDYHSELNMSSLELGDSALYFCASSSPSGSRYEQYFGPGTRLTVT.

This clonotype came up a few times. The rearrangement joins TRBV5-1 to TRBJ2-5; possibly TRBD2 for D (5 bases). CDR3 length: 14 residues. The germline V and J ends were trimmed by 0 bases and 5 bases, with 11 bases remaining between them. CDR1 is SGHRS, CDR2 YFSETQ, per germline. CDR3 amino acids: CASSLGASWETQYF. The CDR3 DNA sequence: TGCGCCAGCAGCTTGGGTGCTAGCTGGGAGACCCAGTACTTC.

This clonotype was observed a few times. CDR3 bases: TGTGCCATCAGCCTAGGGGGGCAGAACACTGAAGCTTTCTTT. It translates to CAISLGGQNTEAFF. The genes are TRBV10-3 and TRBJ1-1, with D perhaps TRBD1 (6 bases). Germline V lookup: CDR1 ENHRY, CDR2 SYGVKD. Deletions cut 6 bases from V and 1 base from J, with 12 bases between. The CDR3 has 14 residues.

This clonotype was detected a few times. The rearrangement joins TRBV14 to TRBJ2-5; D not resolved. The CDR3 has 14 residues. Germline values: CDR1 SGHDN, CDR2 FVKESK. Trimming removed 0 bases from V and 0 bases from J, with 5 bases in between. CDR3 residues: CASSQDLNQETQYF. In DNA, the CDR3 is TGTGCCAGCAGCCAAGACTTAAACCAAGAGACCCAGTACTTC.

Only a few counts were recorded for this clonotype. The chain links TRBV21-1 to TRBJ2-4; the D call of TRBD1 is as the table states it, not checked on the DNA. TRBV21-1 is a pseudogene. This CDR3 is built from 13 residues. As DNA, the CDR3 is TGTGCCAGCAGCGATACAGGGGAAAACATTCAGTACTTC. Protein: CASSDTGENIQYF.

This clonotype occurred a few times. This chain uses TRBV7-2 with TRBJ1-2; the D gene is possibly TRBD1 (6 bases). Germline CDR1 and CDR2: SGHTA and FQGNSA. V shed 3 bases and J shed 8 bases, with 13 bases lying between them. This CDR3 has 13 residues. For the CDR3, the DNA is TGTGCCAGCAGCTTCCTTGGGGGCGCGGGCTACACCTTC. Translating gives CASSFLGGAGYTF.

The chain carries TRBV20-1 and TRBJ2-1; 10 bases are shared with TRBD2. The end of the DNA aligns better with TRBJ2-7, so the J call may be wrong. This CDR3 is built from 16 residues. Per germline, CDR1 DFQATT and CDR2 SNEGSKA (reference sequence). The DNA for the CDR3 is TGCAGTGCTAGACCTAGCGGGAGCCATGTACAATGGGAGCAGTACTTC. It is translated as CSARPSGSHVQWEQYF.

The chain joins TRBV12-3 or TRBV12-4 to TRBJ1-6; D is uncertain. The length of the CDR3 is 15 residues. With 3 bases removed from V and 8 bases from J, the gap between germline ends came to 14 bases. The CDR3 bases are TGTGCCAGCAGTTTTAAGATGTGCCCCGATTCACCCCTCCACTTT. Translation gives CASSFKMCPDSPLHF.

This chain joins TRBV9 and TRBJ2-1, with D maybe TRBD2 (5 bases). The CDR3 runs to 15 residues. V lost 5 bases and J lost 0, with 12 bases in between. Germline-derived CDR1 and CDR2 are SGDLS and YYNGEE. The chain's CDR3 is CASSHLAASYNEQFF. In nucleotides, the CDR3 is TGTGCCAGCAGTCATCTAGCCGCCTCCTACAATGAGCAGTTCTTC.

This clonotype has a count of ten or more. This chain links TRBV29-1 with TRBJ2-7; no clear D. The CDR3 has 12 residues. CDR1 is SQVTM and CDR2 is ANQGSEA in the germline V gene. V lost 6 bases to trimming and J lost 2 bases, with 11 bases between them. CDR3 in amino acids: CSVGFAAYEQYF. DNA for the CDR3: TGCAGCGTCGGGTTTGCCGCCTACGAGCAGTACTTC.

This clonotype was recorded a few times. The V gene is TRBV15, the J gene TRBJ1-1; D may be TRBD1 (6 bases). The CDR3 consists of 17 residues. The ends were cut back, 1 base at V and 0 bases at J, with 15 bases in the middle. CDR1 LNHNV and CDR2 YYDKDF come from the germline V gene (reference sequence). In DNA, the CDR3 is TGTGCCACCAGCAGAGGATTGAACAGGGCCATGAACACTGAAGCTTTCTTT. Residues: CATSRGLNRAMNTEAFF. Together with reference TRBV15 and TRBJ1-1, the CDR3 gives the full variable domain: DAMVIQNPRYQVTQFGKPVTLSCSQTLNHNVMYWYQQKSSQAPKLLFHYYDKDFNNEADTPDNFQSRRPNTSFCFLDIRSPGLGDTAMYLCATSRGLNRAMNTEAFFGQGTRLTVV.